The 25 T cell receptor beta chains reported below all come from one sample, sequenced in a study of shared clonotypes between healthy human individuals. Sequencing used immunoSEQ multiplex PCR; TCRdb keeps in-frame clones, though not all of them. The sample carries approximately 350,000 clones, 96% recorded once. The sequenced sample consisted of memory CD8+ T cells sorted from blood. Subset of the sample: CD45RO+ cells pooled with CCR7-negative TemRA cells. These receptors were obtained from a man aged 30 to 45 in good health.

The rearrangement links TRBV14 to TRBJ2-1, with D tentatively TRBD2 (6 bases). V was trimmed by 6 bases and J by 0 bases, leaving 12 bases between them. This CDR3 is built from 15 residues. In germline, CDR1 is SGHDN, CDR2 FVKESK. The CDR3 region is CASRRGASSYNEQFF. CDR3 nucleotides: TGTGCCAGCAGACGCGGGGCTAGCTCCTACAATGAGCAGTTCTTC.

J is TRBJ2-7 and V is TRBV28; TRBD1 matches 9 bases. The germline gives CDR1 MDHEN, CDR2 SYDVKM. The CDR3 length is 14 residues. V trimming: 6 bases; J trimming: 4 bases; junction bases outside the gene matches: 7. CDR3 sequence reads: CASRAGTGLYEQYF. In DNA form, the CDR3 reads TGTGCCAGCAGGGCCGGGACAGGGTTATACGAGCAGTACTTC. The variable domain in full, with the rest retrieved from reference TRBV28 and TRBJ2-7, is DVKVTQSSRYLVKRTGEKVFLECVQDMDHENMFWYRQDPGLGLRLIYFSYDVKMKEKGDIPEGYSVSREKKERFSLILESASTNQTSMYLCASRAGTGLYEQYFGPGTRLTVT.

The count of this clone is one. J is TRBJ2-2 and V is TRBV30; TRBD1 agrees at 9 bases. Germline CDR1 and CDR2: GTSNPN and SVGIG (reference sequence). The length of the CDR3 is 16 residues. The V segment lost 0 bases and the J segment 4 bases; nucleotides outside the gene matches: 6. CDR3 amino acids: CAWSVLGTGSTGELFF. DNA for the CDR3: TGTGCCTGGAGTGTACTTGGGACAGGGAGCACCGGGGAGCTGTTTTTT. Drawing the rest from reference TRBV30 and TRBJ2-2, the complete variable domain is SQTIHQWPATLVQPVGSPLSLECTVEGTSNPNLYWYRQAAGRGLQLLFYSVGIGQISSEVPQNLSASRPQDRQFILSSKKLLLSDSGFYLCAWSVLGTGSTGELFFGEGSRLTVL.

The rearrangement links TRBV7-2 to TRBJ1-1; tentatively, D is TRBD1 (5 bases). Trimming pared 3 bases from V and 8 bases from J, leaving 13 bases between. CDR3 length: 13 amino acids. The germline gives CDR1 SGHTA, CDR2 FQGNSA. CDR3 in amino acids: CASSLGPGLEAFF. CDR3 nucleotide sequence: TGTGCCAGCAGCTTGGGACCGGGACTGGAAGCTTTCTTT.

This chain connects TRBV5-6 to TRBJ2-3, with 7 positions matching TRBD2. CDR1 is SGHDT, CDR2 YYEEEE, per germline. The ends lost 1 base at V and 2 bases at J; junction bases unmatched: 10. The CDR3 has 17 amino acids. In DNA, the CDR3 is TGTGCCAGCAGCTTGCTGTCGGCGGGAGTCTTCACAGATACGCAGTATTTT. Its translation: CASSLLSAGVFTDTQYF.

J is TRBJ1-3 and V is TRBV7-9, with D perhaps matching TRBD1 (6 bases). The V end lost 5 bases, the J end lost 3 bases, and 8 bases lay between the germline ends. The CDR3 is 13 residues long. The germline V gene encodes CDR1 SEHNR and CDR2 FQNEAQ (reference sequence). The chain's CDR3 is CASSLGHGNTIYF. CDR3 DNA: TGTGCCAGCAGCCTGGGACATGGAAACACCATATATTTT.

The chain employs TRBV5-6 and TRBJ2-2; D call uncertain. The CDR3 totals 16 residues. CDR1 SGHDT and CDR2 YYEEEE come from the germline V gene. Trimming cost V 0 bases and J 5 bases, with 14 bases left between them. The CDR3 sequence is CASSLVTTLLTGELFF. The CDR3 DNA reads as TGTGCCAGCAGCTTGGTGACAACCCTTCTTACCGGGGAGCTGTTTTTT.

CDR3 loop: CASSLEDNEQFF. CDR3 coding DNA: TGCGCCAGCAGCTTAGAGGACAATGAGCAGTTCTTC. The V gene is TRBV5-1, the J gene TRBJ2-1; D call uncertain. Trimming stripped 2 bases from V and 5 bases from J, with 5 bases between. The germline V gene has CDR1 SGHRS and CDR2 YFSETQ. This CDR3 has 12 residues.

The chain employs TRBV7-6 and TRBJ2-7; 16 nucleotides align to TRBD2. The CDR3 length is 18 residues. With 5 bases clipped from V and 0 bases from J, the junction kept 7 bases outside the gene matches. The V gene's germline CDR1 is SGHVS and CDR2 FNYEAQ. CDR3 region: CASSQGLAGGPSSYEQYF. The DNA for the CDR3 is TGTGCCAGCAGCCAGGGACTAGCGGGAGGGCCCAGCTCCTACGAGCAGTACTTC.

The V call is TRBV11-1, the J call TRBJ2-5; D is undetermined. CDR1 and CDR2 from the germline V gene are SGHAT and FQDESV (reference sequence). CDR3 length: 11 residues. Trimming stripped 5 bases from V and 5 bases from J, with 6 bases between. Written as DNA, the CDR3 is TGTGCCAGCAGCCACAAGGAGACCCAGTACTTC. Translation gives CASSHKETQYF.

The V gene is TRBV27, the J gene TRBJ2-7, with D tentatively TRBD1 or TRBD2 (5 bases each). Trimming removed 5 bases at V and 4 bases at J, with 18 bases between. This CDR3 is built from 15 residues. Germline CDR1 reads MNHEY; CDR2 reads SMNVEV (reference sequence). The CDR3 spells CASSQSGTDFYEQYF. Written as DNA, the CDR3 is TGTGCCAGCAGTCAATCCGGGACCGACTTTTACGAGCAGTACTTC.

The chain uses TRBV6-6 and TRBJ2-3; D is possibly TRBD1 (6 bases). The V end was cut by 5 bases, the J end by 4 bases, with 19 bases between. Germline V gene lookup returns CDR1 MNHNY and CDR2 SVGAGI (reference sequence). This CDR3 comprises 16 residues. The CDR3 spells CASSRGSTGSADTQYF. CDR3 sequence (DNA): TGTGCCAGCAGTAGGGGATCGACAGGTTCCGCAGATACGCAGTATTTT.

The chain couples TRBV27 to TRBJ1-5, with D tentatively TRBD1 (5 bases). The CDR3 length is 13 residues. The germline V and J ends were trimmed by 6 bases and 6 bases, with 12 bases remaining between them. Germline V gene data show CDR1 as MNHEY and CDR2 as SMNVEV (reference sequence). CDR3 in amino acids: CASRVGVAQPQHF. The DNA of the CDR3 is TGTGCCAGCAGGGTAGGGGTGGCTCAGCCCCAGCATTTT.

The chain carries TRBV4-2 and TRBJ1-1, with D possibly matching TRBD1 (5 bases). Germline V lookup: CDR1 LGHNA, CDR2 YNFKEQ. V was cut by 1 base and J by 3 bases, with 15 bases left in between. The CDR3 is 16 residues long. The CDR3 here is CASSQGQGGIHTEAFF. CDR3 bases: TGTGCCAGCAGCCAAGGCCAGGGAGGGATCCACACTGAAGCTTTCTTT.

V and J are TRBV6-1 and TRBJ2-1; 15 nucleotides line up with TRBD2. The CDR3 totals 20 residues. V lost 2 bases, J lost 0 bases, and 8 bases stayed unmatched. The germline CDR1 and CDR2 sequences are MNHNS and SASEGT. The DNA of the CDR3 is TGTGCCAGCAGTGAAAGATGGACTAGCGGGAGGGTATTCTCCTACAATGAGCAGTTCTTC. This sequence encodes CASSERWTSGRVFSYNEQFF.

The CDR3 loop reads CAMGTGTTDTQYF. CDR3 nucleotide sequence: TGTGCCATGGGGACAGGGACGACAGATACGCAGTATTTT. This rearrangement joins TRBV28 to TRBJ2-3, with 9 bases lining up with TRBD1. Germline lookup yields CDR1 MDHEN and CDR2 SYDVKM. V lost 10 bases to trimming and J lost 3 bases; unmatched junction nucleotides: 5. This CDR3 comprises 13 residues. The full variable domain, its missing parts supplied by reference TRBV28 and TRBJ2-3, is DVKVTQSSRYLVKRTGEKVFLECVQDMDHENMFWYRQDPGLGLRLIYFSYDVKMKEKGDIPEGYSVSREKKERFSLILESASTNQTSMYLCAMGTGTTDTQYFGPGTRLTVL.

CDR3 nucleotides: TGTGCCAGCAGCTTTACAGGGGCCGAGCAGTACTTC. Translating gives CASSFTGAEQYF. The chain combines TRBV5-8 with TRBJ2-7, with 7 bases fitting TRBD1. Germline loops: CDR1 SGHTS, CDR2 YDEGEE. The junction had 2 bases not matched to a gene; V was cut back by 2 bases and J by 6 bases. The CDR3 sequence is 12 residues long. The full variable domain, rest sourced from reference TRBV5-8 and TRBJ2-7, is EAGVTQSPTHLIKTRGQQATLRCSPISGHTSVYWYQQALGLGLQFLLWYDEGEERNRGNFPPRFSGRQFPNYSSELNVNALELEDSALYLCASSFTGAEQYFGPGTRLTVT.

This clone was counted a few times. The V and J genes are TRBV28 and TRBJ2-2; the D is unclear. Germline V CDR1 and CDR2: MDHEN, SYDVKM. This CDR3 contains 12 residues. Trimming shortened V by 6 bases and J by 6 bases, and 8 bases separated the two germline ends. The CDR3 region is CASSVEPGELFF. The DNA of the CDR3 is TGTGCCAGCAGCGTAGAGCCCGGGGAGCTGTTTTTT.

To note about this clone: Other DNA sequences from this sample encode an identical CDR3 as well. The rearrangement uses TRBV20-1 and TRBJ2-1; the D is unclear. V shed 5 bases and J shed 2 bases, with 4 bases lying between them. The CDR3 contains 11 residues. Germline CDR1 DFQATT, CDR2 SNEGSKA (reference sequence). For the CDR3, the DNA is TGCAGTGCTCGGACCTACAATGAGCAGTTCTTC. Protein: CSARTYNEQFF.

The table lists this clone with a count of one. This chain joins TRBV28 and TRBJ1-3; D gene ambiguous. Looked up from germline, CDR1 is MDHEN and CDR2 is SYDVKM. The CDR3 length is 10 residues. V lost 5 bases and J 6 bases, leaving 2 bases between the germline ends. The CDR3: CASSQNTIYF. The CDR3 DNA reads as TGTGCCAGCAGTCAAAACACCATATATTTT.

The J gene is TRBJ2-7, the V gene TRBV11-3; D tentatively fits TRBD1 or TRBD2 (5 bases each). CDR1 is SGHNT and CDR2 is YENEEA in the germline V gene. The CDR3 extends over 14 amino acids. V was trimmed by 2 bases and J by 6 bases, leaving 14 bases between them. The chain's CDR3 is CASSLSRDRTEQYF. CDR3 DNA sequence: TGTGCCAGCAGCTTATCCCGGGACCGGACCGAGCAGTACTTC.

The V and J genes are TRBV5-1 and TRBJ2-1; 8 bases are shared with TRBD2. Trimming cost V 7 bases and J 4 bases; bases outside gene matches: 7. This CDR3 region has 14 residues. The germline V gene has CDR1 SGHRS and CDR2 YFSETQ. The CDR3 here is CASRLAGHYNEQFF. CDR3 nucleotide sequence: TGCGCCAGCCGGCTAGCGGGCCATTACAATGAGCAGTTCTTC.

This chain uses TRBV25-1 with TRBJ2-7, with a tentative D call TRBD1 (5 bases). Germline V gene lookup returns CDR1 MGHDK and CDR2 SYGVNS. This CDR3 comprises 13 residues. Between the trimmed V and J ends, which lost 2 bases and 4 bases, there was a span of 9 bases. CDR3 bases: TGTGCCAGCAGTGAAGGCAGGGTATACGAGCAGTACTTC. Its protein product is CASSEGRVYEQYF.

This chain connects TRBV4-1 to TRBJ2-5; either TRBD1 or TRBD2 may supply D (6 bases each). Trimming took 6 bases from V and 2 from J, leaving 10 bases between them. Germline CDR1 is MGHRA and CDR2 is YSYEKL. The CDR3 length is 13 residues. The CDR3 loop is CASSVGGQETQYF. CDR3 bases: TGCGCCAGCAGTGTAGGGGGGCAAGAGACCCAGTACTTC.

The chain combines TRBV10-3 with TRBJ2-2; TRBD2 matches 13 bases. The CDR3 totals 16 residues. V trimming: 7 bases; J trimming: 4 bases; junction bases outside the gene matches: 6. Germline V gene lookup returns CDR1 ENHRY and CDR2 SYGVKD. The CDR3: CAITETSGRPTGELFF. The CDR3 DNA follows: TGTGCCATCACCGAGACTAGCGGGAGGCCCACCGGGGAGCTGTTTTTT.